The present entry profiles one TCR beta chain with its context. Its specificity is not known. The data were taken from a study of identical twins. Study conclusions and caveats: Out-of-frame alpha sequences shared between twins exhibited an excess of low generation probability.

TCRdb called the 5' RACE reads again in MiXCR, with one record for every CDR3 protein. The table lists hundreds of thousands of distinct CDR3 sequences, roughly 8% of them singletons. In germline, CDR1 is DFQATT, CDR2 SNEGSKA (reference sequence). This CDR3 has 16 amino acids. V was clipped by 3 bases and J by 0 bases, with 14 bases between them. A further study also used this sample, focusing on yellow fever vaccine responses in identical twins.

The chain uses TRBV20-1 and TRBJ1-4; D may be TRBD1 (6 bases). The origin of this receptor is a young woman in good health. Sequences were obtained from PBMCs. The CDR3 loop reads CSASQGGFTTNEKLFF. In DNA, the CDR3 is TGCAGTGCTAGCCAAGGGGGGTTTACAACTAATGAAAAACTGTTTTTT.